The T cell receptor (beta chain) under discussion was sequenced for a study of graft-versus-host responses after intestinal transplantation. To note about this clone: As yet, its antigen is unknown.

V was cut by 1 base and J by 1 base, with 10 bases left in between. CDR3 length: 15 amino acids. Per the germline V gene, CDR1 is LNHNV and CDR2 is YYDKDF (reference sequence). The method was immunoSEQ multiplex PCR; TCRdb's version includes in-frame clones alone and lacks a portion of them. Here the sample spans about 83,000 clones, about 89% being singletons. Sample: unstimulated CD4+ T cells sorted from spleen or lymph node cells, taken before intestinal transplant. V and J are TRBV15 and TRBJ1-2; the D gene is possibly TRBD1 (5 bases). This TCR derives from a human donor who received an intestinal transplant. The CDR3 here is CATSRGPGINYGYTF. In DNA form, the CDR3 reads TGTGCCACCAGCAGAGGACCAGGGATTAACTATGGCTACACCTTC. The full variable domain, with the rest looked up from reference TRBV15 and TRBJ1-2, is DAMVIQNPRYQVTQFGKPVTLSCSQTLNHNVMYWYQQKSSQAPKLLFHYYDKDFNNEADTPDNFQSRRPNTSFCFLDIRSPGLGDTAMYLCATSRGPGINYGYTFGSGTRLTVV.